This T cell receptor beta chain was captured by sequencing in a study of T cell changes during pregnancy in multiple sclerosis. Method: immunoSEQ multiplex PCR; TCRdb's copy keeps in-frame clones and lacks some. The table has approximately 70,000 clones, 90% to 95% seen once. V gave up 4 bases and J gave up 9 bases; unmatched junction bases: 5. The length of the CDR3 is 15 residues. The germline CDR1 and CDR2 sequences are LNHDA and SQIVND (reference sequence). Here the sequenced sample was peripheral blood, taken in the third trimester of pregnancy. The origin of this receptor is a female donor with multiple sclerosis, enrolled in a pregnancy study. V usage is TRBV19 and J usage is TRBJ2-1; 14 bases match TRBD2. The CDR3 bases are TGTGCCAGTAGTAAGGGACTAGCGGGAGTCAGTGAGCAGTTCTTC. Protein sequence: CASSKGLAGVSEQFF.